This TCR beta chain was found in a study of beta chain features in type 1 diabetes. Looked up from germline, CDR1 is SNHLY and CDR2 is FYNNEI. This CDR3 is 15 amino acids long. J gave up 11 bases and V 4 bases, and 12 bases lay outside the gene matches. This clone was counted a few times. The entirety of the isolated RNA underwent reverse transcription, so expressed TCRB transcripts were sequenced. Here immunoSEQ multiplex PCR was the method, and the copy in TCRdb shows in-frame clones only, minus some. The sample lists some 900,000 clones, 15% to 20% occurring once. This receptor was obtained from a woman between 18 and 29 years old in good health. Sample: naive CD4+ T cells from blood. The chain links TRBV2 to TRBJ2-4; 9 bases map to TRBD2. The CDR3, as DNA: TGTGCCAGCAGTGTCTTTGGACAGGCTAGCGGGGTTCAGTACTTC. It codes for CASSVFGQASGVQYF.